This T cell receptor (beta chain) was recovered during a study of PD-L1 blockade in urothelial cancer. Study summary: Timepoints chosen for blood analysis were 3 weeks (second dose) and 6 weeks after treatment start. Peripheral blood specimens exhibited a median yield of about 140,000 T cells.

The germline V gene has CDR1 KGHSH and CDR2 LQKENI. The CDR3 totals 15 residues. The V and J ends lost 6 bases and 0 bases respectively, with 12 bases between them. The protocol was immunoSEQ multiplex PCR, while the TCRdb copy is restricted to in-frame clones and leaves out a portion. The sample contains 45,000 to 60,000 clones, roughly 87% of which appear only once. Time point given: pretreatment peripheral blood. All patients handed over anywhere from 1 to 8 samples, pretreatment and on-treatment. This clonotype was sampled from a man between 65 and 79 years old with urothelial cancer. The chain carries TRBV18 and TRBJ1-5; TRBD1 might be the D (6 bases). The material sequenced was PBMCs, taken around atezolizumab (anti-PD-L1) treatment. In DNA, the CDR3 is TGTGCCAGCTCTCTCGGACAGATTAGCAATCAGCCCCAGCATTTT. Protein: CASSLGQISNQPQHF.